This T cell receptor (beta chain) is drawn from a study of blood T cell repertoires in COVID-19. Study as a whole: Sample material is recorded as cDNA or gDNA derived from T cells, B-cell-depleted T cells, or PBMCs.

The data were produced by immunoSEQ multiplex PCR, yet TCRdb's version contains in-frame clones alone and is incomplete. Among 150,000 to 200,000 clones listed, approximately 86% were seen once. The CDR3 runs 16 residues. V dropped 5 bases and J dropped 1 base, with 16 bases sitting between them. Germline loops: CDR1 SGHDN, CDR2 FVKESK. The sequence came from a man between 65 and 85 years old with acute or convalescent COVID-19. The rearrangement uses TRBV14 and TRBJ2-3, with D possibly being TRBD2 (6 bases). The specimen sequenced was peripheral blood. The CDR3, as DNA: TGTGCCAGCAGCGGAAGGAGGGGCTGGGGCACAGATACGCAGTATTTT. It codes for CASSGRRGWGTDTQYF.